This is a list of T cell receptor beta chains from one sample in a study of regulatory T cells in long-lasting Graves disease. TCRdb passed the multiplex PCR reads through MiXCR, listing each CDR3 protein once. The table has approximately 380,000 distinct CDR3 sequences, around 20% seen once. Sequencing used peripheral blood mononuclear cells (PBMCs), obtained when the disease was refractory, from a patient treated with antithyroid drugs. The receptors were sampled from a female donor with Graves disease. CDR3s leave out the opening cysteine and the closing phenylalanine or tryptophan. Each record gives: V gene, J gene, CDR3 protein.

>TRBV24-1|TRBJ1-5
ATRDRVDQPQH
>TRBV4-2|TRBJ1-5
ASSQDQGVNQPQH
>TRBV4-3|TRBJ2-5
ASSQDIGWETQY
>TRBV30|TRBJ2-7
AWTGTATYEQY
>TRBV29-1|TRBJ2-2
SVAGSTGELF
>TRBV9|TRBJ1-2
ASSTSGLNYGYT
>TRBV7-2|TRBJ2-7
ASSPGGRYEQY
>TRBV12-3/TRBV12-4|TRBJ1-4
ASSTRTGYEKLF
>TRBV12-3/TRBV12-4|TRBJ1-1
ASSLVGMLATPMNTEAF
>TRBV4-3|TRBJ2-7
ASSQEGKTGLISEQY